This T cell receptor (beta chain) was recovered during a study of T cell responses to AZD1222 COVID-19 vaccine. Study-wide findings and caveats: Females outnumbered males among donors, who were mostly white British; clonal diversity was possibly underestimated. Spike-specific TCR breadth and depth both grew after two AZD1222 doses. Just a handful of AZD1222 recipients were seropositive at baseline. Regions 160-218 and 743-854 dominated among vaccine-associated CD4 TCRs spanning spike.

Comments on this clone: As yet, its antigen is unknown.

V trimming: 6 bases; J trimming: 5 bases; junction bases outside the gene matches: 10. The CDR3 extends over 15 amino acids. Germline assignment: CDR1 LNHDA and CDR2 SQIVND (reference sequence). Repertoires were generated with immunoSEQ multiplex PCR, while TCRdb's copy carries only in-frame clones and drops some. The sample holds some 200,000 clones, more than 75% seen once. The chain has TRBV19 and TRBJ2-5; 9 positions agree with TRBD2. The receptor was isolated from an adult who received the AZD1222 COVID-19 vaccine. Sequences were derived from peripheral blood, sampled 28 days after the second AZD1222 dose. CDR3 sequence reads: CASRKGSGSGETQYF. The CDR3 nucleotides read TGTGCCAGTAGGAAGGGTAGCGGGAGCGGGGAGACCCAGTACTTC.